One sample yielded the 2 T cell receptor beta chains listed below, sequenced in a study of cytomegalovirus exposure and HLA in healthy donors (TCRdb year 2017). Library preparation used the immunoSEQ multiplex PCR assay. Held by TCRdb, this immuneACCESS table contains in-frame sequences only and omits some clones. Under half of the omission traces to an unresolved V gene where checked; the cause of the rest is unknown. Here the sample has some 290,000 clones; nearly 90% occur a single time. The ten largest clones capture roughly 0.88% of the sample. The sequencing input was PBMCs. The receptors come from a man aged 30 to 45 in good health and CMV-seronegative.

CDR3 coding DNA: TGTGCCAGCAGCTTGTTTGATCGGGGGGTAGCCTACGAGCAGTACTTC. Protein sequence: CASSLFDRGVAYEQYF. The chain has TRBV5-6 and TRBJ2-7; TRBD2 matches at 7 bases. The V gene end was trimmed by 1 base and the J gene end by 2 bases; junction bases not matched to a gene: 9. CDR3 size: 16 residues. The germline V gene has CDR1 SGHDT and CDR2 YYEEEE.

The chain has TRBV27 and TRBJ2-1; TRBD2 might be the D (5 bases). Germline assignment: CDR1 MNHEY and CDR2 SMNVEV (reference sequence). V lost 6 bases and J lost 0, with 21 bases in between. The length of the CDR3 is 18 residues. The CDR3 loop reads CASSPLRDLGSSYNEQFF. The CDR3 DNA reads as TGTGCCAGCAGCCCCCTTAGGGATTTAGGGAGCTCCTACAATGAGCAGTTCTTC.